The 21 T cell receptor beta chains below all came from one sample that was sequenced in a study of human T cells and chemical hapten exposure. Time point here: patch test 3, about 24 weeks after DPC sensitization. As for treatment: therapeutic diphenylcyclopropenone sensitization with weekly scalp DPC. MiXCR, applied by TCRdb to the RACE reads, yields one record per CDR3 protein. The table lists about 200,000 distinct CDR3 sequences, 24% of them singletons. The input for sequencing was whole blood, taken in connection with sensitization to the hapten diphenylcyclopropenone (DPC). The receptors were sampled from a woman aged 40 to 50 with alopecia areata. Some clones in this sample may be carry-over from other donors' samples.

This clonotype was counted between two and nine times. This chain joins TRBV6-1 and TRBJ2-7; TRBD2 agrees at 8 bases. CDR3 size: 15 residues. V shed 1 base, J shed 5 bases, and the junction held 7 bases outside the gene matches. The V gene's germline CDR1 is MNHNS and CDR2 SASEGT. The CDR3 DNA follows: TGTGCCAGCAGTGAAGTTGAGCGGGAGTACAACGAGCAGTACTTC. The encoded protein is CASSEVEREYNEQYF.

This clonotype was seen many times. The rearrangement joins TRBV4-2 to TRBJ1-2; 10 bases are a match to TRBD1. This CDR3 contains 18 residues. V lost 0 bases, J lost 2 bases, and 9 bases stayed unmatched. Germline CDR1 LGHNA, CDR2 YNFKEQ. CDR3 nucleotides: TGTGCCAGCAGCCAAGATCCTGGGACAGGGGTGTCAAACTATGGCTACACCTTC. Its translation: CASSQDPGTGVSNYGYTF.

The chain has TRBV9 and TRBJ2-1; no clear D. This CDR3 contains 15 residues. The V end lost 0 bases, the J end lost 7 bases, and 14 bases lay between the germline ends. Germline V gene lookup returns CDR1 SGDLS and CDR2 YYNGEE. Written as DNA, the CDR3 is TGTGCCAGCAGCGTAGAAAGGGCCCCCAAGAATGAGCAGTTCTTC. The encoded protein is CASSVERAPKNEQFF. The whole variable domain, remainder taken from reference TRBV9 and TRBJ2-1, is DSGVTQTPKHLITATGQRVTLRCSPRSGDLSVYWYQQSLDQGLQFLIQYYNGEERAKGNILERFSAQQFPDLHSELNLSSLELGDSALYFCASSVERAPKNEQFFGPGTRLTVL.

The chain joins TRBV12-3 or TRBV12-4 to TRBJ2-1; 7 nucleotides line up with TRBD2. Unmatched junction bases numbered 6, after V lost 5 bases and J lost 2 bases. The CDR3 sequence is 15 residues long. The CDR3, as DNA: TGTGCCAGCAGTGTTAGCGGGTCGGCCTACAATGAGCAGTTCTTC. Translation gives CASSVSGSAYNEQFF.

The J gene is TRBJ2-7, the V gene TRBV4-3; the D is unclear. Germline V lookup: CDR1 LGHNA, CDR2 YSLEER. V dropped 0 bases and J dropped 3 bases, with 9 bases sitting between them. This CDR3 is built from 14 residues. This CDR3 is CASSQDRHLYEQYF. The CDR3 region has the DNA TGCGCCAGCAGCCAAGACCGGCACCTCTACGAGCAGTACTTC.

The CDR3 nucleotides read TGTGCCAGCCGCGGCCCTAATGAAAAACTGTTTTTT. Translated, it gives CASRGPNEKLFF. The rearrangement uses TRBV6-1 and TRBJ1-4; D is undetermined. Deletions cut 8 bases from V and 3 bases from J, with 7 bases between. The germline CDR1 and CDR2 sequences are MNHNS and SASEGT. The CDR3 is made up of 12 amino acids.

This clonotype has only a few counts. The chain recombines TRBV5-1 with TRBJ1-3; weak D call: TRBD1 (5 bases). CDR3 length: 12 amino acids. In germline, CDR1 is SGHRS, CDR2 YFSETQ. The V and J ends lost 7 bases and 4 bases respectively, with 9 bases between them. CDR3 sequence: CASGGSGNTIYF. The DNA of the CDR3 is TGCGCCAGCGGGGGGTCAGGAAACACCATATATTTT.

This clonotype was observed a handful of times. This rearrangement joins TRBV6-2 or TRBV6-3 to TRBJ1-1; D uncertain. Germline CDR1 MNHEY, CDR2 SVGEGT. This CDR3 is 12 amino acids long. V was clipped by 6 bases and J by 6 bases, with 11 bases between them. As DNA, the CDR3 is TGTGCCAGCAGCTGGTTGGGTGCTGAAGCTTTCTTT. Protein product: CASSWLGAEAFF.

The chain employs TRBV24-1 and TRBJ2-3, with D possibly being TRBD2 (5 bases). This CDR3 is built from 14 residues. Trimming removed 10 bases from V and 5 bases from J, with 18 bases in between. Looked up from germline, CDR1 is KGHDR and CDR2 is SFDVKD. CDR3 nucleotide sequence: TGTGCCACTGGGAGTAATGAGTGGGGAGATACGCAGTATTTT. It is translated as CATGSNEWGDTQYF.

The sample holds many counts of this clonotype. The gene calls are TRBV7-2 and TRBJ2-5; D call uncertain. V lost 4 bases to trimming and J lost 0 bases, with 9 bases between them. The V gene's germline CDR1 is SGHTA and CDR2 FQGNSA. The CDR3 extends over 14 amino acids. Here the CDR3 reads CASSSDRYQETQYF. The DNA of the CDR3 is TGTGCCAGCAGCTCAGACCGGTACCAAGAGACCCAGTACTTC.

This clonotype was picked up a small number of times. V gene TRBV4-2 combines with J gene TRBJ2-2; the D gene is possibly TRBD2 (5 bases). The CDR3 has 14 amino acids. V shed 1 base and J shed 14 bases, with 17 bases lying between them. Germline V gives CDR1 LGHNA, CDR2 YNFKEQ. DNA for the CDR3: TGTGCCAGCAGCCAAGCCAGCGAGGGCAGTCGTCTGTTTTTT. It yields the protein CASSQASEGSRLFF.

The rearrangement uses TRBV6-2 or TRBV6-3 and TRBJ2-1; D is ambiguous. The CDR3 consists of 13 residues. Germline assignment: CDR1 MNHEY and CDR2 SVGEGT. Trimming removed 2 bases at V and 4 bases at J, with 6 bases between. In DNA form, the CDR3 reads TGTGCCAGCAGTTACCTGGTTTACAATGAGCAGTTCTTC. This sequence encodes CASSYLVYNEQFF.

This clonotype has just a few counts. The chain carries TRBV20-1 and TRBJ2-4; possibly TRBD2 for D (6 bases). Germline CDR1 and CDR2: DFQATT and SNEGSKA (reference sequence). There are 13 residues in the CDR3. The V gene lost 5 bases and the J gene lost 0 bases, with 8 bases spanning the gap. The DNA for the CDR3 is TGCAGTGCTGGAGGGGTAGCCAAAAACATTCAGTACTTC. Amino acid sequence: CSAGGVAKNIQYF.

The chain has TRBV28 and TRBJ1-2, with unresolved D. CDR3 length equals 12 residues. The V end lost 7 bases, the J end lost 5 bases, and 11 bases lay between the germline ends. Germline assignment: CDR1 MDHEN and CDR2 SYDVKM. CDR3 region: CASTGAGYGYTF. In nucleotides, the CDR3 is TGTGCCAGCACCGGAGCGGGGTATGGCTACACCTTC.

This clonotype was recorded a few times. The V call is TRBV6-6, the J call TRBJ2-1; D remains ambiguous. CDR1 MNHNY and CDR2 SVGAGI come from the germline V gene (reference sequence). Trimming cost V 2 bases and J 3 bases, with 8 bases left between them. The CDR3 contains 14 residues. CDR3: CASSYGLDYNEQFF. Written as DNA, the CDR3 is TGTGCCAGCAGTTACGGGCTGGACTACAATGAGCAGTTCTTC.

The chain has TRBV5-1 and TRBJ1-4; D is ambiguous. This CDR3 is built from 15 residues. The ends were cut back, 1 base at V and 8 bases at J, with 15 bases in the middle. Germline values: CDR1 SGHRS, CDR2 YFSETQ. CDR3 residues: CASSLSQARGEKLFF. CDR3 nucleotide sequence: TGCGCCAGCAGCTTGAGTCAGGCCCGTGGAGAAAAACTGTTTTTT.

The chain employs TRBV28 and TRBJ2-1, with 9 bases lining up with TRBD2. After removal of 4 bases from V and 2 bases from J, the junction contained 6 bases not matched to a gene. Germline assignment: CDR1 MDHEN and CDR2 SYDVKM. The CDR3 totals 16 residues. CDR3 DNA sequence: TGTGCCAGCAGTTCGCCTATAGCGGGAGCCTACAATGAGCAGTTCTTC. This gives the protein CASSSPIAGAYNEQFF.

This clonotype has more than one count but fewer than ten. The CDR3 is CASSPMGLAVQTKNIQYF. DNA of the CDR3: TGTGCCAGCAGCCCAATGGGACTAGCGGTCCAAACCAAAAACATTCAGTACTTC. The chain has TRBV11-2 and TRBJ2-4, with 11 bases aligning to TRBD2. The V segment lost 5 bases and the J segment 2 bases; nucleotides outside the gene matches: 11. Germline CDR1 is SGHAT and CDR2 is FQNNGV. The CDR3 has 18 amino acids.

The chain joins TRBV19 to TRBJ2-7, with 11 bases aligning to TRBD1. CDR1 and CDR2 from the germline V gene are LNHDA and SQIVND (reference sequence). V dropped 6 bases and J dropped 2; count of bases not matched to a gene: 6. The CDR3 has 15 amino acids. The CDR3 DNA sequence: TGTGCCAGTAGCTTGGGACAGGGGGTTGCCTACGAGCAGTACTTC. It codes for CASSLGQGVAYEQYF.

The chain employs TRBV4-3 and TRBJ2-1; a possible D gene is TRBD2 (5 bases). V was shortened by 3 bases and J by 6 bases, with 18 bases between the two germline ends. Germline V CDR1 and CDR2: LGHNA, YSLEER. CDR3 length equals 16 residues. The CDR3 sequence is CASSQPGLGVVNEQFF. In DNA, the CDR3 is TGCGCCAGCAGCCAGCCCGGACTGGGAGTTGTCAATGAGCAGTTCTTC.

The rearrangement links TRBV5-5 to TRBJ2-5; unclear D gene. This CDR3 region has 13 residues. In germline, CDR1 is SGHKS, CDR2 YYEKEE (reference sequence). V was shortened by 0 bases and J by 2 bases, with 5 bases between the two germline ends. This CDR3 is CASSLVGQETQYF. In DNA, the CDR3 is TGTGCCAGCAGCTTGGTGGGACAAGAGACCCAGTACTTC.